The rows below give T cell receptor beta chains drawn from one sample of a study of T cells and Merkel cell carcinoma outcomes. Some clones are missing from TCRdb's copy, which holds only in-frame ones; the method was immunoSEQ multiplex PCR. The sample holds some 21,000 clones, around 79% seen once. The source material was tumor tissue from Merkel cell carcinoma. The receptor set was obtained from a human donor with Merkel cell carcinoma. Each CDR3 is given with its conserved first and last residue. Each record gives: V gene, J gene, CDR3 protein.

V: TRBV18; J: TRBJ2-5; CDR3: CASSPETGGRRETQYF
V: TRBV2; J: TRBJ1-2; CDR3: CASSADSPYGYTF
V: TRBV5-1; J: TRBJ1-5; CDR3: CASSLSDGNNQPQHF
V: TRBV6-5; J: TRBJ2-1; CDR3: CATRGGISYNEQFF
V: TRBV19; J: TRBJ1-5; CDR3: CASSFAGRGNQPQHF
V: TRBV5-6; J: TRBJ2-5; CDR3: CASSLGTQETQYF
V: TRBV4-1; J: TRBJ2-1; CDR3: CASSQVPAGDYNEQFF
V: TRBV7-9; J: TRBJ2-7; CDR3: CASSLVWTSGHPYEQYF
V: TRBV5-1; J: TRBJ2-5; CDR3: CASRPGQGLAETQYF
V: TRBV7-9; J: TRBJ2-7; CDR3: CASSPGPGEQYF
V: TRBV4-1; J: TRBJ2-7; CDR3: CASSQVGLGDYEQYF
V: TRBV11-2; J: TRBJ2-7; CDR3: CASSGRWGVIREQYF
V: TRBV5-1; J: TRBJ1-2; CDR3: CASAGQAGWDGYTF
V: TRBV29-1; J: TRBJ1-2; CDR3: CSVDQQGGSGYTF
V: TRBV5-5; J: TRBJ2-1; CDR3: CASSLMGYNEQFF
V: TRBV5-1; J: TRBJ2-5; CDR3: CASSYFRVWETQYF